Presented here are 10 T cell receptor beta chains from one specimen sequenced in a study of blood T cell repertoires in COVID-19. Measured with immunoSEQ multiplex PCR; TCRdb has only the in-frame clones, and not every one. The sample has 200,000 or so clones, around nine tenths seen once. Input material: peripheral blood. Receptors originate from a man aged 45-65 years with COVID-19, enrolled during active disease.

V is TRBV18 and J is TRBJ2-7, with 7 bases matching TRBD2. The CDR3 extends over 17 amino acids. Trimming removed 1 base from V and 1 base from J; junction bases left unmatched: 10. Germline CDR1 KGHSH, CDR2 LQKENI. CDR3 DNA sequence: TGTGCCAGCTCACCACTGACACTCGGGGAGGGTTCCTACGAGCAGTACTTC. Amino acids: CASSPLTLGEGSYEQYF.

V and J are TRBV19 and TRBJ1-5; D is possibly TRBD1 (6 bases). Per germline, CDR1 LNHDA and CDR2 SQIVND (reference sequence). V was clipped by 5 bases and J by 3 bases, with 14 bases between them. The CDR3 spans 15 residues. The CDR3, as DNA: TGTGCCAGTAGTCCCCCACAGGGTTTCAATCAGCCCCAGCATTTT. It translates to CASSPPQGFNQPQHF.

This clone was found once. CDR3 in amino acids: CASSAGLARETQYF. The CDR3 region has the DNA TGTGCCAGCAGCGCCGGACTAGCTCGGGAGACCCAGTACTTC. The chain carries TRBV9 and TRBJ2-5, with 8 nucleotides matching TRBD2. The CDR3 loop spans 14 amino acids. The germline CDR1 and CDR2 sequences are SGDLS and YYNGEE. V lost 3 bases, J lost 5 bases, and 6 bases stayed unmatched. Filled out from reference TRBV9 and TRBJ2-5, the complete variable domain reads DSGVTQTPKHLITATGQRVTLRCSPRSGDLSVYWYQQSLDQGLQFLIQYYNGEERAKGNILERFSAQQFPDLHSELNLSSLELGDSALYFCASSAGLARETQYFGPGTRLLVL.

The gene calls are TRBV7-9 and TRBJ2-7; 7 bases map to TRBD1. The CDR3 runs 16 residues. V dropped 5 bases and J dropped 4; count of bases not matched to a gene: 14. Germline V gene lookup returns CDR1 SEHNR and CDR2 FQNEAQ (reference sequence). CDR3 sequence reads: CASSRPGQLSPYEQYF. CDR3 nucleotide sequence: TGTGCCAGCAGCCGCCCGGGACAGCTTAGCCCTTACGAGCAGTACTTC.

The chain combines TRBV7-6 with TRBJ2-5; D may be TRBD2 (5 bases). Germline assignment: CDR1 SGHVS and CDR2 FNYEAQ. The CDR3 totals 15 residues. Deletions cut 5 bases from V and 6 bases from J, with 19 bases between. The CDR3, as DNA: TGTGCCAGCAGCCCCGGGTTGCCCGGGGTAAAGACCCAGTACTTC. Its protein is CASSPGLPGVKTQYF.

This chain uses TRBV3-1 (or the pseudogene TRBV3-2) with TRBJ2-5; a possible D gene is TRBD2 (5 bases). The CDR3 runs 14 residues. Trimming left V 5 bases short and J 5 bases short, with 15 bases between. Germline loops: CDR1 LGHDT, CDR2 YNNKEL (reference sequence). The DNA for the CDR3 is TGTGCCAGCAGCGCCCGAGGCGGCGGGGAGACCCAGTACTTC. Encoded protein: CASSARGGGETQYF.

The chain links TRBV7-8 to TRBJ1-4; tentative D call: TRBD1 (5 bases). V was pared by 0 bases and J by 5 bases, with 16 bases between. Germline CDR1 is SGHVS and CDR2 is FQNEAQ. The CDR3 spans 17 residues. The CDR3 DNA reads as TGTGCCAGCAGCTTAGCATTGGGGCAGGGCTCCAATGAAAAACTGTTTTTT. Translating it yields CASSLALGQGSNEKLFF.

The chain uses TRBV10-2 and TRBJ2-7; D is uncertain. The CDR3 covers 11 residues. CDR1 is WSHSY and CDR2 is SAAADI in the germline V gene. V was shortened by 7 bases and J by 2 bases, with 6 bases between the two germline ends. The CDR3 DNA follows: TGCGCCAGCACCTCCGCCTACGAGCAGTACTTC. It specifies CASTSAYEQYF.

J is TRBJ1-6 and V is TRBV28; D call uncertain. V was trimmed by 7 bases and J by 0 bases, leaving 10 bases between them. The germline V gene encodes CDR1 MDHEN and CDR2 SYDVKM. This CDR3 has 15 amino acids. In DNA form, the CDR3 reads TGTGCCAGCACCTTGCGGAGCTCCTATAATTCACCCCTCCACTTT. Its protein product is CASTLRSSYNSPLHF.

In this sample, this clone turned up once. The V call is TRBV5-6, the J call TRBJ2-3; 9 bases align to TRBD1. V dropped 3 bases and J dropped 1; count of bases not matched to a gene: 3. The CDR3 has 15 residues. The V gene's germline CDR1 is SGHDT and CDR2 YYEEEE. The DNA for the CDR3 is TGTGCCAGCAGCTCTAGGGACAGGGGCACAGATACGCAGTATTTT. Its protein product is CASSSRDRGTDTQYF.